The rows below give T cell receptor beta chains drawn from one sample of a study of response to subunit inactivated influenza vaccine. TCRdb reanalysed the RT-PCR reads using MiXCR and keeps one entry per CDR3 protein. This sample has 550,000 to 600,000 distinct CDR3 sequences, with 12% found just once. The source material was PBMCs from blood, sampled on the day of vaccination. The receptor source for this set is a man in his forties or fifties who received an inactivated influenza vaccine. Each CDR3 is given with its conserved first and last residue. D genes are given only for firm matches. Clone size is given for some rows only: seen once, a few or many times, or a class if the clone is expanded.

v_gene	d_gene	abundance	j_gene	CDR3aa	CDR3nt
TRBV28	.	few	TRBJ1-2	CASRRDGIYGYTF	TGTGCCAGCCGGAGGGATGGTATCTATGGCTACACCTTC
TRBV6-2/TRBV6-3	.	.	TRBJ1-2	CASTILENYGYTF	TGTGCCAGCACTATACTAGAGAACTATGGCTACACCTTC
TRBV14	.	few	TRBJ1-4	CASSARTGNPRGEKLFF	TGTGCCAGCAGCGCCCGGACGGGGAATCCCCGGGGTGAAAAACTGTTTTTT
TRBV7-2	.	.	TRBJ2-7	CASSLAKDSYEQYF	TGTGCCAGCAGCTTAGCCAAGGACAGTTACGAGCAGTACTTC
TRBV7-2	.	many	TRBJ2-1	CASSLSRALYNEQFF	TGTGCCAGCAGCTTAAGTAGGGCCCTTTACAATGAGCAGTTCTTC
TRBV9	TRBD2	.	TRBJ2-1	CASSVGWEGSSEQFF	TGTGCCAGCAGCGTAGGGTGGGAGGGGTCGAGTGAGCAGTTCTTC
TRBV15	TRBD1	few	TRBJ2-3	CATSRDGGQGALGDTQYF	TGTGCCACCAGCAGAGATGGGGGACAGGGGGCGCTTGGAGATACGCAGTATTTT
TRBV28	.	few	TRBJ2-2	CASSNGGTFTGELFF	TGTGCCAGCAGCAACGGTGGAACCTTCACCGGGGAGCTGTTTTTT
TRBV18	.	few	TRBJ1-2	CASSPDGGNYGYTF	TGTGCCAGCTCACCGGACGGCGGCAACTATGGCTACACCTTC
TRBV6-2/TRBV6-3	.	many	TRBJ2-7	CASSYSTRSRGSYEQYF	TGTGCCAGCAGTTACTCGACGCGGAGCAGGGGCTCCTACGAGCAGTACTTC
TRBV7-2	TRBD1	.	TRBJ1-2	CASSTRTGGGGYTF	TGTGCCAGCAGCACCCGGACAGGGGGCGGGGGCTACACCTTC
TRBV6-5	.	many	TRBJ2-5	CASSPPQGTQYF	TGTGCCAGCAGCCCACCACAGGGGACCCAGTACTTC
TRBV11-3	.	.	TRBJ2-2	CACSLGNTGELFF	TGTGCCTGCAGCTTAGGGAACACCGGGGAGCTGTTTTTT
TRBV7-2	.	few	TRBJ2-1	CASSFNAWGSSYNEQFF	TGTGCCAGCAGCTTTAACGCGTGGGGGAGCTCCTACAATGAGCAGTTCTTC
TRBV9	TRBD2	.	TRBJ2-1	CASSPREGLYNEQFF	TGTGCCAGCAGCCCCCGGGAGGGTCTCTACAATGAGCAGTTCTTC
TRBV12-3/TRBV12-4	.	.	TRBJ1-1	CASTGWINTEAFF	TGTGCCAGCACGGGTTGGATCAACACTGAAGCTTTCTTT
TRBV2	.	.	TRBJ1-2	CASSEAWSGTLYGYTF	TGTGCCAGCAGTGAAGCCTGGTCAGGGACATTATATGGCTACACCTTC
TRBV18	.	.	TRBJ2-7	CASSPLSGVGEQYF	TGTGCCAGCTCACCATTATCCGGGGTAGGCGAGCAGTACTTC
TRBV15	.	.	TRBJ2-5	CATSSRQSQETQYF	TGTGCCACCAGCAGCCGACAGTCCCAAGAGACCCAGTACTTC
TRBV12-3/TRBV12-4	.	few	TRBJ2-7	CASSAQGGGTYEQYF	TGTGCCAGCAGTGCGCAGGGAGGGGGTACCTACGAGCAGTACTTC
TRBV10-3	.	.	TRBJ2-2	CAISATENTGELFF	TGTGCCATCAGTGCGACAGAGAACACCGGGGAGCTGTTTTTT
TRBV20-1	.	few	TRBJ2-1	CSASSQESEQFF	TGCAGTGCTAGTTCACAGGAGAGTGAGCAGTTCTTC
TRBV5-1	TRBD1	.	TRBJ2-5	CASREPTGNQETQYF	TGCGCCAGCAGGGAACCGACAGGGAACCAAGAGACCCAGTACTTC
TRBV29-1	.	.	TRBJ1-1	CSVLKGGTEAFF	TGCAGCGTTTTGAAGGGAGGCACTGAAGCTTTCTTT
TRBV6-5	.	few	TRBJ2-7	CASSYMGGREQYF	TGTGCCAGCAGTTACATGGGGGGCCGCGAGCAGTACTTC
TRBV20-1	TRBD2	many	TRBJ2-3	CSATSGRDTQYF	TGCAGTGCTACTAGCGGGAGGGATACGCAGTATTTT
TRBV5-1	.	few	TRBJ2-7	CASSLGALVHEQYF	TGCGCCAGCAGCTTGGGGGCACTAGTCCACGAGCAGTACTTC
TRBV6-2/TRBV6-3	TRBD2	.	TRBJ2-1	CASSWSGSYEQFF	TGTGCCAGCAGTTGGAGCGGGAGCTATGAGCAGTTCTTC
TRBV11-2	.	.	TRBJ1-2	CASSLVAAGAYGYTF	TGTGCCAGCAGCTTAGTGGCGGCAGGGGCCTATGGCTACACCTTC
TRBV12-3/TRBV12-4	.	few	TRBJ1-6	CASSFGGSYNSPLHF	TGTGCCAGCAGTTTTGGTGGCTCCTATAATTCACCCCTCCACTTT
TRBV25-1	.	.	TRBJ2-7	CASSGIQGGSYEQYF	TGTGCCAGCAGTGGGATCCAGGGGGGCTCCTACGAGCAGTACTTC
TRBV15	.	.	TRBJ1-5	CATSREANQPQHF	TGTGCCACCAGCAGAGAAGCTAATCAGCCCCAGCATTTT
TRBV20-1	TRBD2	few	TRBJ2-1	CSASLAGGPIEQFF	TGCAGTGCGAGTCTAGCGGGGGGGCCTATTGAGCAGTTCTTC
TRBV5-5	TRBD1	.	TRBJ2-7	CASSLGTGRFTEQYF	TGTGCCAGCAGCCTGGGGACAGGGAGATTCACCGAGCAGTACTTC
TRBV27	.	.	TRBJ1-5	CASSPKDPVVPYSNQPQHF	TGTGCCAGCAGCCCAAAAGACCCAGTGGTTCCCTATAGCAATCAGCCCCAGCATTTT
TRBV7-2	.	.	TRBJ2-7	CASSLVHRAESSYEQYF	TGTGCCAGCAGCTTAGTCCACAGGGCCGAGAGCTCCTACGAGCAGTACTTC
TRBV21-1	.	few	TRBJ1-5	CASSKVRAASNQPQHF	TGTGCCAGCAGCAAAGTAAGGGCGGCCAGCAATCAGCCCCAGCATTTT
TRBV18	.	few	TRBJ2-7	CASSPPGRWYEQYF	TGTGCCAGCTCACCACCGGGGCGGTGGTACGAGCAGTACTTC
TRBV28	TRBD2	few	TRBJ2-3	CASSVAGGPSDTQYF	TGTGCCAGCAGTGTAGCGGGGGGGCCGTCAGATACGCAGTATTTT
TRBV12-3/TRBV12-4	.	many	TRBJ1-3	CASSHRINSGNTIYF	TGTGCCAGCAGCCACAGGATTAACTCTGGAAACACCATATATTTT
TRBV5-1	.	few	TRBJ2-3	CASSLAVQATDTQYF	TGCGCCAGCAGCTTGGCCGTACAGGCCACAGATACGCAGTATTTT
TRBV10-3	.	few	TRBJ2-5	CAISEEWSPQYF	TGTGCCATCAGTGAAGAGTGGTCCCCCCAGTACTTC
TRBV9	.	.	TRBJ2-3	CASSAWDATDTQYF	TGTGCCAGCAGCGCCTGGGACGCCACAGATACGCAGTATTTT
TRBV4-1	.	few	TRBJ1-2	CASSQETSRPYGYTF	TGCGCCAGCAGCCAAGAGACCAGCAGGCCTTATGGCTACACCTTC
TRBV29-1	TRBD1	many	TRBJ2-7	CSVNRDSNVDEQYF	TGCAGCGTTAACCGGGACAGCAATGTCGACGAGCAGTACTTC
TRBV5-8	.	many	TRBJ1-1	CASSFWALGDTEAFF	TGTGCCAGCAGCTTTTGGGCTCTTGGAGACACTGAAGCTTTCTTT
TRBV12-3/TRBV12-4	.	many	TRBJ1-3	CASSHSTDSGNTIYF	TGTGCCAGCAGCCATTCGACGGACTCTGGAAACACCATATATTTT
TRBV4-3	.	many	TRBJ2-1	CASSQERPDEQFF	TGCGCCAGCAGCCAAGAAAGACCCGATGAGCAGTTCTTC